This T cell receptor beta chain was sequenced in a study of blood T cells in healthy people across ages. Around 10 milliliters was the volume of peripheral blood drawn from each donor. PCR was performed a second time for about 7 to 12 cycles using a sample-barcoded 5' primer and a J-beta primer mix. Each CDR3 protein gets one entry after TCRdb re-called the 5' RACE reads with MiXCR. Among about 680,000 distinct CDR3 sequences listed, around 48% were seen once. The sequence came from a woman aged 55-69 years in good health. The source material was blood.

The CDR3 here is CATSSRLGSGTQYF. The CDR3 DNA reads TGTGCCACCAGCAGTCGCCTAGGTTCGGGTACGCAGTATTTT. This rearrangement joins TRBV15 to TRBJ2-3; unclear D gene. CDR1 is LNHNV, CDR2 YYDKDF, per germline (reference sequence). CDR3 size: 14 residues. V was pared by 3 bases and J by 8 bases, with 15 bases between.